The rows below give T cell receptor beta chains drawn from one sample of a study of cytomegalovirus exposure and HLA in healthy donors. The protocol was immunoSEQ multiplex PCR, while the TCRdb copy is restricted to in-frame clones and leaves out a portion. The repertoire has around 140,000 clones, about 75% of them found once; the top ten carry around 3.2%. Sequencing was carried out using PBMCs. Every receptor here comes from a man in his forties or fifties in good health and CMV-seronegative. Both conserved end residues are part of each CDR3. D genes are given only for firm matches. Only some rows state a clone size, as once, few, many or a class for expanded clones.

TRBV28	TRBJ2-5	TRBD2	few	CASLTSGGRGETQYF	TGTGCCAGTTTGACTAGCGGGGGGAGAGGGGAGACCCAGTACTTC
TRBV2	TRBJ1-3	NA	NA	CASSNNEGVGNTIYF	TGTGCCAGCAGCAACAACGAAGGGGTTGGAAACACCATATATTTT
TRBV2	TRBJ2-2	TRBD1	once	CASRTLQGVTGELFF	TGTGCCAGCCGCACTCTACAGGGGGTGACCGGGGAGCTGTTTTTT
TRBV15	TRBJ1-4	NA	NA	CATSKSSGDEKLFF	TGTGCCACCAGCAAGTCGTCAGGGGACGAAAAACTGTTTTTT
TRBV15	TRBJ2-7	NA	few	CATSREQGSYEQYF	TGTGCCACCAGCAGAGAACAGGGATCCTACGAGCAGTACTTC
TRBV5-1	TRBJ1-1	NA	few	CASSPVPDGTEAFF	TGCGCCAGCAGTCCGGTTCCCGATGGCACTGAAGCTTTCTTT
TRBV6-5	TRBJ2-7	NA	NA	CASGDRSYEQYF	TGTGCCAGCGGCGACAGGTCCTACGAGCAGTACTTC
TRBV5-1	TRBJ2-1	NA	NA	CASSPITATIHNEQFF	TGCGCCAGCAGCCCCATAACAGCTACCATCCACAATGAGCAGTTCTTC
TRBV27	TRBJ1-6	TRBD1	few	CASRRTGVAPLHF	TGTGCCAGCAGAAGGACAGGGGTAGCACCCCTCCACTTT
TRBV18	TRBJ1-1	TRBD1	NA	CASSPGTVEAKNEAFF	TGTGCCAGCTCACCTGGGACAGTGGAGGCCAAAAATGAAGCTTTCTTT
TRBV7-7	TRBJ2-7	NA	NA	CASSRGTEDEQYF	TGTGCCAGCAGCCGCGGGACGGAGGACGAGCAGTACTTC
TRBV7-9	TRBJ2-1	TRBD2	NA	CASSPRGLAGGHEQFF	TGTGCCAGCAGCCCCCGGGGACTAGCGGGGGGCCATGAGCAGTTCTTC
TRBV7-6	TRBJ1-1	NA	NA	CASSRTSVDTEAFF	TGTGCCAGCAGCCGAACGTCGGTGGACACTGAAGCTTTCTTT
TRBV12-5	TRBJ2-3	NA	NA	CASGTGLTDTQYF	TGTGCTAGTGGTACAGGGCTCACAGATACGCAGTATTTT
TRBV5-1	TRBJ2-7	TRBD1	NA	CASSLESTGITREQYF	TGCGCCAGCAGCTTGGAATCGACAGGGATAACCCGCGAGCAGTACTTC
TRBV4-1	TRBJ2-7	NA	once	CASSQFGGNEQYF	TGCGCCAGCAGCCAATTCGGCGGGAACGAGCAGTACTTC
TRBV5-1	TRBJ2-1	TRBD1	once	CASRTGRNEQFF	TGCGCCAGCCGGACAGGGCGCAATGAGCAGTTCTTC
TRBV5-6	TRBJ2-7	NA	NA	CASSRRRGYEQYF	TGTGCCAGCAGCCGAAGGCGGGGCTACGAGCAGTACTTC
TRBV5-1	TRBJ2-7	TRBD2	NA	CASSLLSLSGGYEQYF	TGCGCCAGCAGCTTGCTCTCCTTATCGGGGGGCTACGAGCAGTACTTC
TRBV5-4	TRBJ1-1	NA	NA	CASSSRTVNTEAFF	TGTGCCAGCAGCTCCCGGACAGTGAACACTGAAGCTTTCTTT
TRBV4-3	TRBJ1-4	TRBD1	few	CASSPTGKVEKLFF	TGCGCCAGCAGCCCGACAGGGAAAGTTGAAAAACTGTTTTTT
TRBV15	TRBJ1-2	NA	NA	CATSRGGNGYTF	TGTGCCACCAGCAGGGGAGGGAATGGCTACACCTTC
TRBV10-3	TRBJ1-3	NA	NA	CAITGDGGNTIYF	TGTGCCATCACAGGGGACGGTGGAAACACCATATATTTT
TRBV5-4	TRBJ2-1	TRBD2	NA	CASSAVGTSGMVYNEQFF	TGTGCCAGCAGCGCGGTTGGGACTAGCGGGATGGTATACAATGAGCAGTTCTTC
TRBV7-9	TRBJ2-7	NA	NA	CASSFSGGDSYEQYF	TGTGCCAGCAGCTTTTCGGGGGGCGATTCCTACGAGCAGTACTTC
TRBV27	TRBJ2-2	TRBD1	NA	CASSFGQGTDTGELFF	TGTGCCAGCAGTTTCGGACAGGGGACCGACACCGGGGAGCTGTTTTTT
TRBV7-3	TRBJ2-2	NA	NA	CASSLTGGSNTGELFF	TGTGCCAGCAGCTTAACAGGGGGATCGAACACCGGGGAGCTGTTTTTT
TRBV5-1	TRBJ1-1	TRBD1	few	CASSFGTANTEAFF	TGCGCCAGCAGCTTCGGGACAGCGAACACTGAAGCTTTCTTT
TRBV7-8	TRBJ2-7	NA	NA	CASSSPRVGYEQYF	TGTGCCAGCAGCTCACCTCGGGTCGGCTACGAGCAGTACTTC
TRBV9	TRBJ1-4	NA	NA	CASSVAAGGREKLFF	TGTGCCAGCAGCGTAGCGGCCGGGGGGCGCGAAAAACTGTTTTTT
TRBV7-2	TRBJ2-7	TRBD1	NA	CASRPGQPSSYEQYF	TGTGCCAGCAGGCCGGGACAGCCGAGCTCCTACGAGCAGTACTTC
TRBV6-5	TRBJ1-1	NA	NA	CASSYILGELEAFF	TGTGCCAGCAGTTATATTTTAGGGGAACTTGAAGCTTTCTTT
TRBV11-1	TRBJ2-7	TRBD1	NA	CASSFSGTGRDEQYF	TGTGCCAGCAGCTTCTCCGGGACAGGGAGGGATGAGCAGTACTTC
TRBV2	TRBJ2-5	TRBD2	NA	CASSALAGQETQYF	TGTGCCAGCAGTGCGTTAGCGGGCCAAGAGACCCAGTACTTC
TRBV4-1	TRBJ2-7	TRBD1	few	CASSLRQGAEQYF	TGCGCCAGCAGCCTTAGACAGGGGGCCGAGCAGTACTTC
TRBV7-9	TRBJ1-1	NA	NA	CASSLAEGWAEAFF	TGTGCCAGCAGCTTAGCGGAGGGATGGGCTGAAGCTTTCTTT
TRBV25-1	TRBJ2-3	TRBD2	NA	CASSDGEWRGGGPDTQYF	TGTGCCAGCAGTGATGGGGAATGGCGGGGGGGCGGACCAGATACGCAGTATTTT
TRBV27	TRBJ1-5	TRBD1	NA	CASQPTGGPQHF	TGTGCCTCCCAACCCACAGGGGGACCCCAGCATTTT
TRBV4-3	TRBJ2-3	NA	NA	CASSQANPTSTDTQYF	TGCGCCAGCAGCCAGGCCAACCCAACGAGCACAGATACGCAGTATTTT
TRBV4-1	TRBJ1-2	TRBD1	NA	CASSQVLLPRDSRVGYTF	TGCGCCAGCAGCCAAGTCCTCCTCCCTCGGGACAGCCGGGTCGGCTACACCTTC
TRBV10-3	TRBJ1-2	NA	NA	CAISESPGDLGGYTF	TGTGCCATCAGTGAGTCTCCAGGGGATCTTGGCGGCTACACCTTC
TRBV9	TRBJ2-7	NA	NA	CASSEGPGEQYF	TGTGCCAGCAGCGAGGGGCCCGGGGAGCAGTACTTC
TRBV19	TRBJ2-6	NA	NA	CASSMSFGGLGANVLTF	TGTGCCAGTAGTATGTCCTTCGGAGGGCTTGGGGCCAACGTCCTGACTTTC